What follows describes a single T cell receptor (beta chain). There is no known antigen for this receptor. No base quality information exists; no much larger clone differs at one position. The data stem from a study of cytomegalovirus exposure and HLA in healthy donors (dated by TCRdb to 2017 to 2019). Study-wide context: According to an earlier analysis of 587 of the donors, some 180 million T cells yielded over 100 million unique TCR beta sequences and approximately 300 Gb of sequence data. An early release covering roughly 640 HLA-typed donors comprised about 310 gigabases of sequencing data and around 80 million unique TCR sequences. Among the roughly 380 genotyped donors, around 81% belonged to the genetic ancestry cluster associated with self-reported Caucasian donors. The aim of the study was to test whether cataloging public T cell receptors could identify signatures of past pathogen exposure. The study profiled the T cell repertoires of hundreds of subjects by immunosequencing and related them to cytomegalovirus serostatus. A separate validation cohort of approximately 120 different subjects was used in addition to the roughly 720-subject first cohort. To predict cytomegalovirus infection status, the study brought together high-throughput TCR immunosequencing, statistical association of individual TCRs with disease status, and machine learning. In a later analysis, previously published TCR beta repertoires from 670 or so donors were re-analyzed and high-resolution HLA genotyping was added so that TCR occurrence patterns could be studied. In the later analysis, no new phenotypic data were used to find candidate immune exposures; instead, reliance was placed on TCR beta sequences and their occurrence across donors. An earlier analysis of several hundred of the donors applied high-throughput TCR beta sequencing to assess whether each TCR beta V gene segment acted as functional or pseudogenic. Donor age, sex, ethnicity and CMV serostatus were compiled together with the repertoire data. A later genetic analysis took genome-wide SNP genotypes for about 60% of the roughly 670 donors and used that subset as a discovery cohort. Every discovery cohort repertoire had been produced on one sequencing platform. Class I and class II HLA loci were covered by the typing at four-digit resolution. The number of typed donors differed by locus: 629-630 for A, B, C, DRB1 and DQB1; 500 to 550 for DQA1; approximately 600 for DPA1; and about 470 for DPB1. Several DR-DQ haplotypes were handled as single units for association and clustering because linkage in the cohort was strong. Across approximately 400 genotyped donors of the cohort, an average of about 240,000 unique TCR beta nucleotide sequences per donor were sequenced, and roughly 20% of those sequences were non-productive. Paper-wide results and their limitations: Linkage disequilibrium might explain the correlated functional status among segregating V segments, but an unknown experimental factor could not be ruled out. According to a later analysis, TCR association rates differed among HLA loci, with DRB1 alleles showing the most associated TCRs and HLA-C alleles showing the fewest. Most TCR sequences were observed very rarely across donors, whereas some public TCRs were present in many individuals. Because some donors lacked HLA typing at each locus, the association tests relied only on the typed subset. When HLA alleles, especially DR and DQ, strongly co-occurred, attributing TCR associations to individual alleles was difficult. In this cohort, only TCR beta chains were sequenced, and detectable features were limited by the absence of alpha or paired-chain data. The sequencing pipeline was judged likely to have produced a cluster of highly shared sequence variants as a technical artifact. In a later genetic analysis, a missense DCLRE1C variant was associated with V-gene and J-gene trimming of TCR beta chains, and the association was replicated in an independent cohort. In a later analysis, HLA-associated TCR beta chains were found to be more clonally expanded and to have lower generation probabilities than equally common non-associated chains. The study gave a list of some 150 TCR beta chains associated with cytomegalovirus. According to a later analysis, most CMV-associated TCR beta chains appeared to be HLA-restricted, and the HLA associations seemed to be driven largely by CMV exposure. Presence/absence analyses assumed roughly uniform sequencing depth across donors, an assumption that may not hold. In both the original and validation cohorts, the classifier was reported to diagnose cytomegalovirus status with high specificity and sensitivity. Some IMGT-functional V segments, including TRBV6-2 and TRBV6-3, could not be told apart with the 87-base-pair reads, so those segments were excluded. Broadly in line with IMGT annotations, most TCR beta V segments showed up in productive rearrangements about 87% or about 30% of the time in an earlier analysis of some 590 of the donors. It was suggested by the authors that the approach could potentially be generalized to other disease states and immunological phenotypes. A later analysis associated approximately 17,000 TCR beta sequences with specific HLA alleles at a false discovery rate of 0.05. Immune exposure information for the cohort was limited to CMV serostatus. A later genetic analysis reported fewer N-insertions in productive TCRs among donors in an Asian-associated ancestry cluster than the roughly 640-donor mean. A further reported finding was that TCR beta sequences accurately predicted the HLA-A and HLA-B alleles for most subjects in the first cohort. Some 16 rarely observed V segments, including chromosome 9 orphons, were excluded from the earlier analysis of several hundred of the donors because counts were too low. According to a later analysis, parvovirus B19, influenza, CMV and Epstein-Barr virus appeared linked to several top co-occurrence clusters. Three of the identified cytomegalovirus-associated TCR beta chains were confirmed in vitro to be specific for cytomegalovirus antigens.

The receptor library was made with the immunoSEQ multiplex PCR assay. The multiplex PCR relied on a mix of 60 forward primers for TCR Vbeta segments and 13 reverse primers for TCR Jbeta segments. A multiplex PCR assay on genomic DNA amplified the CDR3 region of rearranged TCR beta genes. On the Illumina HiSeq System, the amplified TCR beta libraries were sequenced as 87-base-pair reads. The study's own analysis went as follows. A later analysis tallied some 79 million unique TCR beta chains across the roughly 610 repertoires, and approximately 9.9 million of those chains were shared by two or more donors. Raw reads were error-corrected and collapsed into unique sequences by a nearest-neighbor algorithm in which closely related sequences were merged to remove PCR and sequencing errors. Alignment of CDR3 sequences to IMGT reference sequences was used to assign V, D and J gene segments. Each retained sequence needed at least a six-nucleotide match to both a V gene segment and a J gene segment. Rearrangements were called productive when the CDR3 lacked stop codons and stayed in frame with V and J; all others were non-productive. CDR3 was defined by IMGT convention, running from the second conserved V-encoded cysteine to the conserved J-encoded phenylalanine. The earlier analysis of approximately 500 of the donors excluded sequences that lacked an unambiguous match to a single V gene segment. In an earlier analysis of 587 of the donors, a V segment was called functional when productive rearrangements were above 56.7%, and segregating when the standard deviation between donors exceeded 5%. A statistical classification framework was built for diagnosing cytomegalovirus status from the catalog of TCR beta chain sequences. In a later analysis, V and J genes were assigned by comparing TCR nucleotide sequences against IMGT/GENE-DB human TR gene sequences. Using the TCRdist pipeline, a later analysis assigned CDR3 sequences along with most-parsimonious VDJ recombination scenarios. In a later analysis, each TCR beta chain was defined by its CDR3 amino acid sequence together with its V-gene family, and reads lacking a unique V-gene family were excluded. To address suspected cross-contamination and a sequencing artifact, a later analysis removed 550 to 750 highly shared, low-generation-probability nucleotide sequences. In a later analysis, a clonal expansion index for each public chain was calculated from normalized within-repertoire ranks of inferred template counts. In a later analysis, generation probabilities were computed using a VDJ recombination model fitted to out-of-frame rearrangements, and the results were checked against IGoR. A later analysis scored TCR-TCR, TCR-HLA and TCR-CMV co-occurrence with hypergeometric tests, applying a repertoire-size bias correction to TCR pairs. False discovery rates were estimated in a later analysis by permuting HLA or CMV assignments 20 times. A later analysis grouped co-occurring TCRs with DBSCAN, adding TCRdist sequence similarity when clustering within HLA-allele-positive subsets. For co-occurrence clustering, repertoires with fewer than 30,000 or more than 120,000 public chains were excluded, along with roughly five repertoires with anomalous nucleotide sharing. Sourced from immuneACCESS, this table was stored by TCRdb with only in-frame sequences that have V and J called. A share of the clones is absent; for the studies checked, an unresolved V gene accounts for under half, and the remainder has no known explanation. Clonal size and the V and J genes are those of that table, whereas D and trimming came from the DNA. Counted in this sample were approximately 90,000 clones; around four fifths of them appeared once. Together, the top ten hold roughly 2% of the sample.

In total, 500 to 700 healthy bone marrow donors made up the cohort. Cohort members were all nominally healthy when sampled, although unrecorded immune exposures were likely present. The donor tested CMV seronegative, placing the donor among the 350 to 400 seronegative members of the cohort. Every donor gave a peripheral blood sample, and the peripheral blood mononuclear cells from that sample were used for TCR beta sequencing. Genomic DNA was extracted from the blood cell samples with the Qiagen DNeasy Blood Extraction Kit. V and J lose 1 base and 5 bases, and a span of 6 bases separates them. There are 12 amino acids in the CDR3, from cysteine to phenylalanine inclusive. The retained sequence is limited to the CDR3, 36 bases, with the frame set at the first base. CDR1 and CDR2, per the germline V gene, are SGHRS and YFSETQ.

This sequence was found in a boy younger than 18 in good health and CMV-seronegative. The chain uses TRBV5-1 and TRBJ2-5; the D gene identity is not certain. Sequencing was done on a sample of PBMCs. The CDR3 here reads CASSLLRETQYF. The sequenced DNA: TGCGCCAGCAGCTTGTTACGGGAGACCCAGTACTTC. The variable domain in full, with residues beyond the CDR3 obtained from the reference TRBV5-1 and TRBJ2-5 genes, is KAGVTQTPRYLIKTRGQQVTLSCSPISGHRSVSWYQQTPGQGLQFLFEYFSETQRNKGNFPGRFSGRQFSNSRSEMNVSTLELGDSALYLCASSLLRETQYFGPGTRLLVL.